Only a few counts were recorded for the clone carrying this T cell receptor beta chain. What it binds is unknown. The data stem from a study of glioma-infiltrating T cells. Study background: Presurgical dexamethasone in glioma patients lasted six or fewer days.

Study-level findings and limits: CDR3 overlap between tissue and blood was very small. Shared blood CDR3 signature motifs marked patients with low tissue-blood divergence.

The CDR3 loop spans 12 amino acids. J was trimmed by 4 bases and V by 6 bases; bases with no gene match: 4. CDR1 is DFQATT, CDR2 SNEGSKA, per germline (reference sequence). Using RNA template, CDR3s of TCR alpha and beta were amplified with iRepertoire arm-PCR. TCRdb analysed the multiplex PCR reads with MiXCR anew, one entry per CDR3 protein. The table records a few hundred thousand distinct CDR3 sequences, roughly 41% of them present only once. The chain employs TRBV20-1 and TRBJ2-5; TRBD1 agrees at 8 bases. What was sequenced was glioma tissue, nonneoplastic brain tissue, or PBMCs (not recorded which). The TCR was taken from a human donor with low-grade glioma or glioblastoma, undergoing nonglioma brain surgery, or in good health (not recorded which). The CDR3 nucleotides are TGCAGTGCCCGACAGGGGAGAGAGACCCAGTACTTC. Translating it yields CSARQGRETQYF.